The clone carrying this TCR beta chain was seen a single time. Antigen specificity is unknown. The data were taken from a study of vaccination effects on CD4 cells after COVID-19. Study outcomes and limitations: Marked clonal contraction was seen in infection- and vaccine-induced clones late after vaccination.

The culture ran for 10 days, and then CD4+ T cells were isolated. Their SARS-CoV-2 infection, verified by PCR, occurred between March and December 2020. Days 3 and 7 saw half the medium replaced with IL-2 medium. The CDR3 contains 14 residues. Trimming took 4 bases from V and 5 from J; bases not matched to a gene: 5. Germline lookup yields CDR1 SGHNT and CDR2 YYREEE (reference sequence). Only in-frame clones appear in the TCRdb table, and some are missing; sequencing was by immunoSEQ multiplex PCR. The data contain under 50,000 clones, more than 75% of them singletons. The origin of this receptor is a human donor who had a prior SARS-CoV-2 infection. Source: CD4+ T cells from PBMCs cultured without peptide, taken before COVID-19 vaccination. This chain connects TRBV5-4 to TRBJ2-1; 8 positions match TRBD2. This chain's CDR3 is CASSETSEDNEQFF. Written as DNA, the CDR3 is TGTGCCAGCAGCGAGACTAGCGAAGACAATGAGCAGTTCTTC.